This T cell receptor (beta chain) was identified in a study of T cells after posttransplantation cyclophosphamide (dated by TCRdb to 2016 to 2018). Concerning the study at large: The study tracked T cell repertoire reconstitution by TRB sequencing after myeloablative bone marrow transplantation using posttransplantation cyclophosphamide as GVHD prophylaxis. Public TRB sequences were compared against a database of over 3,600 sequences linked to responses to pathogens, tumor antigens, self-antigens and alloantigens. In 3 patients, up to roughly 3 additional blood samples taken between 2 and 5.2 years after transplant also underwent TRB sequencing, as did pretransplant blood from 4 patients. Samples from under 40 PTCy-treated patients, along with samples from some 15 of their related bone marrow donors, underwent antigen receptor sequencing. Blood from all 35 or so PTCy patients with 1-year posttransplant specimens was subjected to TRB sequencing. Because TRA and TRB clonality correlated tightly in 9 samples, the subsequent TCR analyses were limited to TRB only.

From cysteine to phenylalanine, the CDR3 is 17 amino acids long. This entry keeps only the CDR3 DNA: 51 bases, framed from base 1. The trim is 1 base for V and 2 bases for J, with a gap of 15 bases between the germline ends. The germline V gene provides CDR1 LGHNT and CDR2 FRNRAP. General study outcomes and caveats: Donor-recipient similarity was low at 1-2 months but rose over the first year, and later blood repertoires were often dominated by donor CD8+ memory clones. Across the 45 to 55 patients, TRB clonality was highly associated with recipient CMV seropositivity and CMV reactivation, and diversity with PTCy was similar to that in the CNI/methotrexate controls. The TRB repertoires of T cells infiltrating skin or the GI tract showed only limited overlap with the TRB repertoires found in blood.

Peripheral blood samples were provided by related bone marrow donors on the day of marrow donation. Mononuclear cells from peripheral blood and bone marrow were separated by Ficoll-Hypaque density centrifugation and then cryopreserved. This clone was recorded at least ten times. Its antigen has not been determined. Base qualities are missing; no much larger clone stands one base away. Genomic DNA was used for TRB sequencing, which was performed with the immunoSEQ assay at survey resolution or with the hsTCRB kit. Processing in the source paper ran as follows. The immunoSEQ software was used for initial read processing, and the LymphoSeq R package was used for repertoire analyses. Clonality was calculated as 1 minus normalized Shannon entropy, and the Gini coefficient was also calculated for each TRB dataset. To infer phenotypes in unsorted samples, TRB sequences from sorted subsets of the recipient or donor were mapped onto the unsorted samples of the same recipient. What TCRdb holds here is the immuneACCESS table cut down to in-frame rearrangements. Part of the clones is not present; checked against another copy, under half of the missing clones reflect an unresolved V gene, and the others are unexplained. V, J and clone size are those of that table, while D and trimming were read from the DNA. The table records 30,000 to 50,000 clones for this sample, and not one of them appears only once. Jointly, the top ten make up approximately 4.5% of the sample.

Specimen: PBMCs. The source of this sequence is a woman in her fifties or sixties in good health and a related stem cell transplant donor. This receptor chain uses TRBV12-5 and TRBJ2-1; the D gene is perhaps TRBD1, on 6 matching bases. The CDR3 reads as follows: CASGLATDSLTYNEQFF. The DNA reads as follows: TGTGCTAGTGGTTTGGCTACGGACAGTTTGACCTACAATGAGCAGTTCTTC. The CDR3 plus the reference TRBV12-5 and TRBJ2-1 genes for the other parts give the full variable domain: DARVTQTPRHKVTEMGQEVTMRCQPILGHNTVFWYRQTMMQGLELLAYFRNRAPLDDSGMPKDRFSAEMPDATLATLKIQPSEPRDSAVYFCASGLATDSLTYNEQFFGPGTRLTVL.